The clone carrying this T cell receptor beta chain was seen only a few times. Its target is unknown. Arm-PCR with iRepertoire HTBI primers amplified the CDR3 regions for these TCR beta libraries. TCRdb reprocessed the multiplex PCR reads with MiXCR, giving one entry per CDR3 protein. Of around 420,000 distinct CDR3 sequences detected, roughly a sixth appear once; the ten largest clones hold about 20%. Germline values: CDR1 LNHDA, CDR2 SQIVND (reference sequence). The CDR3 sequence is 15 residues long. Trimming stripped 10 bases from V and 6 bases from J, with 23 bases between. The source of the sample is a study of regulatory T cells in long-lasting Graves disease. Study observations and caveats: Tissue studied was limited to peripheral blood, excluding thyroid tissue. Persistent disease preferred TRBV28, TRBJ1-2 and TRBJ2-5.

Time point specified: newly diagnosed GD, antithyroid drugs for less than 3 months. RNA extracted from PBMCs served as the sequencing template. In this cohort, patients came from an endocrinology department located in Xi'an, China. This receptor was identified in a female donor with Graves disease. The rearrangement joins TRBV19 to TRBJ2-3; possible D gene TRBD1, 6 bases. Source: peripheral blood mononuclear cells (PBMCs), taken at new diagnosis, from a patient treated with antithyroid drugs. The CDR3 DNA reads TGTGCCACCTATGGATCTAAGGGGGAACGCGATACGCAGTATTTT. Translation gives CATYGSKGERDTQYF.